This TCR beta chain was obtained from a study of OX40 agonist ivuxolimab in advanced cancers. As for the study in general: Patients were dosed intravenously with ivuxolimab at 0.01 to 10 mg/kg every 2 weeks. Points from the study as a whole: Dosing at 0.1 to 3.0 mg/kg was accompanied by clonal expansion of CD4+ and CD8+ blood T cells by week 6.

Enrollment shut out patients with autoimmune disease history or systemic immunosuppression. In this sample, this clone turned up a few times. Its target is not known. Produced via immunoSEQ multiplex PCR; TCRdb's table is partial and in-frame only. The sample has roughly 100,000 clones, about 85% seen once. This CDR3 has 13 residues. CDR1 is SGHDT and CDR2 is YYEEEE in the germline V gene. V lost 0 bases and J lost 7, with 8 bases in between. This clonotype originated in an adult with an advanced solid tumor such as melanoma, head and neck, liver or kidney cancer. Source: CD4+ or CD8+ T cells sorted from blood, taken in a trial of the OX40 agonist ivuxolimab. V and J are TRBV5-6 and TRBJ2-1; D assignment may be TRBD1 or TRBD2 (6 bases each). The CDR3 DNA reads TGTGCCAGCAGCTTGGGGAGGGGGAATGAGCAGTTCTTC. This sequence encodes CASSLGRGNEQFF.